This TCR beta chain came from a study of T cells in Graves' hyperthyroidism and ophthalmopathy. TCR beta CDR3 sequences were amplified from RNA transcripts. TCR CDR3 regions were first amplified by RT-PCR with HTBI primers. In TCRdb, the multiplex PCR reads were re-called with MiXCR into one record per CDR3 protein. The sample includes around 340,000 distinct CDR3 sequences, approximately 18% of them seen just once. Losses at the gene ends were 3 bases for V and 2 bases for J; bases not matched to a gene: 7. CDR1 and CDR2 from the germline V gene are SGDLS and YYNGEE. The CDR3 has 15 amino acids. The study left out patients who had uncontrolled infection, other autoimmune disease, pregnancy or lactation. The diagnostic basis comprised clinical symptoms, serum thyroxine and TRAb, thyroid ultrasound and orbital computed tomography. Source material for PBMCs was around 10 ml fresh peripheral blood. This clonotype was observed a few times.

Specimen: blood. The chain employs TRBV9 and TRBJ1-2, with 7 bases aligning to TRBD1. The TCR comes from a woman in her 30s with Graves' hyperthyroidism that later progressed to Graves' ophthalmopathy. The CDR3: CASSEAGGINYGYTF. The CDR3 DNA reads as TGTGCCAGCAGCGAGGCAGGGGGAATAAACTATGGCTACACCTTC.